These T cell receptor beta chains were read from a single sample in a study of Graves' ophthalmopathy and Graves' hyperthyroidism. TCRdb reprocessed the multiplex PCR reads with MiXCR, giving one entry per CDR3 protein. The sample contains 900,000 to 1,200,000 distinct CDR3 sequences, 35% to 45% of which appear only once. The material sequenced was peripheral blood or thyroid tissue (not recorded which). The receptors come from an adult man with Graves' hyperthyroidism. CDR3s leave out the opening cysteine and the closing phenylalanine or tryptophan. The order of the fields is CDR3 length, J gene, V gene, clone size, CDR3 protein. Not all rows give a size; the values are once, few, many and, for expanded clones, a class.

CDR3 length: 14; J gene: TRBJ2-2; V gene: TRBV7-3; clone size: -; CDR3 protein: ASSFFAGANTGELF
CDR3 length: 13; J gene: TRBJ2-2; V gene: TRBV6-5; clone size: few; CDR3 protein: ASSRLQGLTGELF
CDR3 length: 13; J gene: TRBJ1-5; V gene: TRBV2; clone size: many; CDR3 protein: ASSVRDGGNQPQH
CDR3 length: 14; J gene: TRBJ2-7; V gene: TRBV12-3/TRBV12-4; clone size: -; CDR3 protein: ASSLNIRGLTYEQY
CDR3 length: 10; J gene: TRBJ1-6; V gene: TRBV6-5; clone size: many; CDR3 protein: ASSNSNSPLH
CDR3 length: 14; J gene: TRBJ2-2; V gene: TRBV20-1; clone size: -; CDR3 protein: SAREYRGGDTGELF
CDR3 length: 15; J gene: TRBJ2-5; V gene: TRBV7-8; clone size: many; CDR3 protein: ASSLRYGQDIGGTQY
CDR3 length: 10; J gene: TRBJ1-1; V gene: TRBV19; clone size: many; CDR3 protein: ASRGPNTEAF
CDR3 length: 12; J gene: TRBJ1-2; V gene: TRBV5-1; clone size: once; CDR3 protein: ASSLEAGVYGYT
CDR3 length: 12; J gene: TRBJ2-5; V gene: TRBV10-3; clone size: -; CDR3 protein: ASSVRDLQETQY
CDR3 length: 12; J gene: TRBJ1-2; V gene: TRBV10-2; clone size: -; CDR3 protein: TSRDRLKNYGYT
CDR3 length: 11; J gene: TRBJ1-2; V gene: TRBV4-3; clone size: many; CDR3 protein: ASSQDGKYGYT
CDR3 length: 13; J gene: TRBJ2-7; V gene: TRBV2; clone size: -; CDR3 protein: ASTKDSQDYNEQY
CDR3 length: 11; J gene: TRBJ1-3; V gene: TRBV15; clone size: many; CDR3 protein: ATGEGPGNTIY
CDR3 length: 14; J gene: TRBJ1-5; V gene: TRBV5-1; clone size: -; CDR3 protein: ASSLTTGGSNQPQH
CDR3 length: 15; J gene: TRBJ2-5; V gene: TRBV7-2; clone size: -; CDR3 protein: ASSLRYRKGVWETQY
CDR3 length: 11; J gene: TRBJ2-5; V gene: TRBV20-1; clone size: many; CDR3 protein: SARRQFQETQY
CDR3 length: 13; J gene: TRBJ2-5; V gene: TRBV29-1; clone size: -; CDR3 protein: SVEFVAGGLETQY
CDR3 length: 11; J gene: TRBJ2-7; V gene: TRBV20-1; clone size: -; CDR3 protein: SAQIRGDYEQY
CDR3 length: 12; J gene: TRBJ2-7; V gene: TRBV7-2; clone size: few; CDR3 protein: ASSFAGQSYEQY
CDR3 length: 13; J gene: TRBJ2-3; V gene: TRBV7-3; clone size: -; CDR3 protein: ASSLSWGSTDTQY
CDR3 length: 11; J gene: TRBJ1-5; V gene: TRBV9; clone size: once; CDR3 protein: ASSLTGAQPQH
CDR3 length: 11; J gene: TRBJ1-1; V gene: TRBV10-2; clone size: -; CDR3 protein: ASLAGGNTEAF
CDR3 length: 13; J gene: TRBJ2-5; V gene: TRBV7-2; clone size: many; CDR3 protein: ASSLGLAGQETQY
CDR3 length: 12; J gene: TRBJ1-2; V gene: TRBV19; clone size: -; CDR3 protein: ASRGWPGSYGCT
CDR3 length: 14; J gene: TRBJ2-5; V gene: TRBV7-9; clone size: -; CDR3 protein: ASSKPDRGYQETQY
CDR3 length: 14; J gene: TRBJ2-5; V gene: TRBV11-2; clone size: -; CDR3 protein: ASSLARAGGQETQY
CDR3 length: 13; J gene: TRBJ2-7; V gene: TRBV6-5; clone size: few; CDR3 protein: ASSYSAGNSYEQY
CDR3 length: 10; J gene: TRBJ1-5; V gene: TRBV6-5; clone size: many; CDR3 protein: ASSRYNQPQH
CDR3 length: 17; J gene: TRBJ2-7; V gene: TRBV7-2; clone size: -; CDR3 protein: ASSLVRGQSRESAYEQY
CDR3 length: 14; J gene: TRBJ1-2; V gene: TRBV25-1; clone size: -; CDR3 protein: ASRTVRDKSHYGYT
CDR3 length: 12; J gene: TRBJ1-5; V gene: TRBV19; clone size: -; CDR3 protein: AAAPQGGNQPQH
CDR3 length: 12; J gene: TRBJ2-7; V gene: TRBV29-1; clone size: many; CDR3 protein: SVEVPGQGYEQY
CDR3 length: 10; J gene: TRBJ2-7; V gene: TRBV7-9; clone size: many; CDR3 protein: ASSFIVHEQY
CDR3 length: 13; J gene: TRBJ1-2; V gene: TRBV20-1; clone size: many; CDR3 protein: SARGTGGFNYGYT
CDR3 length: 13; J gene: TRBJ2-7; V gene: TRBV7-6; clone size: few; CDR3 protein: ASSTDRGNSYEQY
CDR3 length: 16; J gene: TRBJ2-3; V gene: TRBV4-2; clone size: few; CDR3 protein: ASSQDRAGGGMADTQY
CDR3 length: 12; J gene: TRBJ1-1; V gene: TRBV30; clone size: -; CDR3 protein: AWSVNRLNTEAF
CDR3 length: 13; J gene: TRBJ1-6; V gene: TRBV15; clone size: many; CDR3 protein: ATSRGGGLGSPLH
CDR3 length: 12; J gene: TRBJ2-7; V gene: TRBV4-3; clone size: -; CDR3 protein: ASSQATASYEQY
CDR3 length: 12; J gene: TRBJ2-5; V gene: TRBV20-1; clone size: -; CDR3 protein: SADGDRGGETQY
CDR3 length: 13; J gene: TRBJ1-5; V gene: TRBV19; clone size: -; CDR3 protein: ATSRSDEYNQPQH
CDR3 length: 12; J gene: TRBJ2-5; V gene: TRBV7-2; clone size: many; CDR3 protein: ASSLAGLQETQY
CDR3 length: 12; J gene: TRBJ2-5; V gene: TRBV12-3/TRBV12-4; clone size: -; CDR3 protein: ASSGQGGGFPQY
CDR3 length: 12; J gene: TRBJ1-2; V gene: TRBV7-2; clone size: -; CDR3 protein: ASSPRGRSAGNT